These 31 T cell receptor beta chains originate from one sample sequenced in a study of T cells expressing NK-cell markers. TCRdb re-called the 5' RACE reads and catalogs CDR3 proteins one per entry, DNA excluded. Here the sample table reports about 550,000 distinct CDR3 sequences. The source material was blood T cells: a sorted CD56 or NKG2C T cell subset, CD4+ or CD8+ T cells, or bulk PBMC T cells (not recorded which). These receptors were taken from a man between 18 and 35 years old in good health.

The gene calls are TRBV15 and TRBJ2-4; TCRdb reports TRBD1, a call that lacks DNA to check it against. CDR3 length: 14 residues. Per the germline V gene, CDR1 is LNHNV and CDR2 is YYDKDF (reference sequence). The CDR3 loop reads CATSINGEGNIQYF.

The chain employs TRBV27 and TRBJ1-1; TCRdb names TRBD1, which stays unverified in the absence of DNA. Germline values: CDR1 MNHEY, CDR2 SMNVEV (reference sequence). This CDR3 comprises 14 residues. This chain's CDR3 is CASSSTGGYTEAFF.

V gene TRBV29-1 combines with J gene TRBJ2-5; TCRdb outputs TRBD2, but without DNA this stays unchecked. Per the germline V gene, CDR1 is SQVTM and CDR2 is ANQGSEA. There are 13 residues in the CDR3. The CDR3 is CSVGGTRRETQYF. Full variable domain (missing parts from reference TRBV29-1 and TRBJ2-5): SAVISQKPSRDICQRGTSLTIQCQVDSQVTMMFWYRQQPGQSLTLIATANQGSEATYESGFVIDKFPISRPNLTFSTLTVSNMSPEDSSIYLCSVGGTRRETQYFGPGTRLLVL.

The CDR3 sequence is CASSLLQGRSGELFF. This chain links TRBV7-2 with TRBJ2-2; TCRdb outputs TRBD1, but without DNA this stays unchecked. CDR1 SGHTA and CDR2 FQGNSA come from the germline V gene. The CDR3 runs to 15 residues. Drawing the rest from reference TRBV7-2 and TRBJ2-2, the complete variable domain is GAGVSQSPSNKVTEKGKDVELRCDPISGHTALYWYRQSLGQGLEFLIYFQGNSAPDKSGLPSDRFSAERTGGSVSTLTIQRTQQEDSAVYLCASSLLQGRSGELFFGEGSRLTVL.

The rearrangement links TRBV3-1 to TRBJ2-3; TCRdb gives TRBD2 as the D gene, but with no DNA this cannot be confirmed. Germline V gene lookup returns CDR1 LGHDT and CDR2 YNNKEL (reference sequence). The CDR3 has 16 residues. The CDR3 reads CASSWTSGGSTDTQYF.

CDR3 region: CASSELGQGAKLFF. The rearrangement joins TRBV6-1 to TRBJ1-4; absent DNA, TCRdb's TRBD1 call cannot be checked. Germline CDR1 is MNHNS and CDR2 is SASEGT. This CDR3 region has 14 residues.

The chain is built from TRBV9 and TRBJ2-3; the D call from TCRdb, TRBD2, cannot be confirmed without DNA. From germline, CDR1 is SGDLS and CDR2 YYNGEE. This CDR3 is built from 18 residues. The CDR3 protein is CASSGGRRRGFNTDTQYF.

The V and J genes are TRBV18 and TRBJ2-1; lacking DNA, the TRBD1 call made by TCRdb goes unchecked. Germline-derived CDR1 and CDR2 are KGHSH and LQKENI. The CDR3 extends over 15 amino acids. This chain's CDR3 is CASSPPGGQNNEQFF.

This chain joins TRBV5-1 and TRBJ1-4; the TCRdb call, TRBD1, lacks DNA for checking. CDR3 length: 13 amino acids. Per germline, CDR1 SGHRS and CDR2 YFSETQ. This chain's CDR3 is CASSPRGNEKLFF. Looking up the rest from reference TRBV5-1 and TRBJ1-4 gives the full variable domain: KAGVTQTPRYLIKTRGQQVTLSCSPISGHRSVSWYQQTPGQGLQFLFEYFSETQRNKGNFPGRFSGRQFSNSRSEMNVSTLELGDSALYLCASSPRGNEKLFFGSGTQLSVL.

The CDR3 sequence: CSADSEGGTDTQYF. This chain links TRBV29-1 with TRBJ2-3; absent DNA, TCRdb's TRBD2 call cannot be checked. The CDR3 length is 14 residues. Germline CDR1 SQVTM, CDR2 ANQGSEA.

The rearrangement links TRBV15 to TRBJ2-5. This CDR3 contains 12 residues. The germline CDR1 and CDR2 sequences are LNHNV and YYDKDF (reference sequence). The CDR3 sequence: CATSRETETQYF.

V and J are TRBV9 and TRBJ2-3. CDR1 is SGDLS, CDR2 YYNGEE, per germline. This CDR3 region has 17 residues. CDR3 residues: CASSVGVTPTSTDTQYF.

The chain carries TRBV5-1 and TRBJ2-5; the D gene TCRdb calls, TRBD2, cannot be checked with no DNA. Per germline, CDR1 SGHRS and CDR2 YFSETQ. The CDR3 runs 15 residues. The CDR3 loop reads CASSLGASGIETQYF.

The chain is built from TRBV4-2 and TRBJ2-5; TCRdb designates TRBD2, a call that cannot be tested without DNA. Per the germline V gene, CDR1 is LGHNA and CDR2 is YNFKEQ. The CDR3 totals 16 residues. CDR3 in amino acids: CASSQVVAGGQETQYF.

The chain uses TRBV7-8 and TRBJ2-3; TCRdb's D gene call, TRBD2, goes unchecked for lack of DNA. The germline CDR1 and CDR2 sequences are SGHVS and FQNEAQ. The CDR3 is 14 residues long. The CDR3 loop is CASSSPGLRDTQYF.

CDR3 protein: CSVDEGSTQYF. The chain couples TRBV29-1 to TRBJ2-5. The CDR3 is 11 amino acids. Germline V lookup: CDR1 SQVTM, CDR2 ANQGSEA.

V and J are TRBV18 and TRBJ2-6. Germline lookup yields CDR1 KGHSH and CDR2 LQKENI. This CDR3 is built from 14 residues. The CDR3 sequence is CASSPPSGANVLTF.

This chain connects TRBV6-1 to TRBJ1-1. CDR1 and CDR2 from the germline V gene are MNHNS and SASEGT. The CDR3 length is 13 residues. The CDR3 spells CASIWAGDTEAFF.

The V call is TRBV20-1, the J call TRBJ1-1; TCRdb picks TRBD1, but there is no DNA to check that call. Germline-derived CDR1 and CDR2 are DFQATT and SNEGSKA (reference sequence). The CDR3 loop spans 14 amino acids. CDR3 sequence reads: CSAHPGTGYAEAFF.

The chain joins TRBV5-1 to TRBJ1-4; absent DNA, TCRdb's TRBD1 call cannot be checked. Germline lookup yields CDR1 SGHRS and CDR2 YFSETQ. CDR3 length: 14 amino acids. The CDR3 region is CASSTDPLGEKLFF.

The gene calls are TRBV13 and TRBJ1-5. The CDR3 is made up of 15 amino acids. The V gene's germline CDR1 is PRHDT and CDR2 FYEKMQ (reference sequence). The CDR3 loop reads CASSFGSASHQPQHF.

The chain employs TRBV5-1 and TRBJ2-5; TCRdb calls TRBD2, which cannot be checked without DNA. Germline values: CDR1 SGHRS, CDR2 YFSETQ. This CDR3 is built from 14 residues. The CDR3: CASSLETSRETQYF.

The chain uses TRBV6-5 and TRBJ2-2; TCRdb picks TRBD2, but there is no DNA to check that call. CDR3 length: 17 residues. CDR1 is MNHEY and CDR2 is SVGAGI in the germline V gene. Here the CDR3 reads CASSYSGLAGDTGELFF.

The chain is built from TRBV2 and TRBJ2-1; TCRdb's assignment of TRBD1 cannot be checked, as there is no DNA. The CDR3 totals 14 residues. Per the germline V gene, CDR1 is SNHLY and CDR2 is FYNNEI. Here the CDR3 reads CASLGLGIVHEQFF.

The V gene is TRBV7-8, the J gene TRBJ2-2; TCRdb calls TRBD1, which cannot be checked without DNA. The germline CDR1 and CDR2 sequences are SGHVS and FQNEAQ. The length of the CDR3 is 18 residues. The CDR3 here is CASSLVRFRGQRTGELFF.

This chain uses TRBV7-8 with TRBJ2-1. Germline CDR1 reads SGHVS; CDR2 reads FQNEAQ. The CDR3 is made up of 14 amino acids. This chain's CDR3 is CASSLEWTDNEQFF.

This chain joins TRBV29-1 and TRBJ1-1. The CDR3 length is 11 residues. In germline, CDR1 is SQVTM, CDR2 ANQGSEA. The CDR3 loop is CSVIQLYEAFF.

The V call is TRBV7-6, the J call TRBJ2-1; there is no DNA to check the TCRdb D call of TRBD1. This CDR3 is 15 amino acids long. CDR1 is SGHVS, CDR2 FNYEAQ, per germline. The CDR3 reads CASSSQDRVGNEQFF. Full variable domain (remainder filled in from reference TRBV7-6 and TRBJ2-1): GAGVSQSPRYKVTKRGQDVALRCDPISGHVSLYWYRQALGQGPEFLTYFNYEAQQDKSGLPNDRFSAERPEGSISTLTIQRTEQRDSAMYRCASSSQDRVGNEQFFGPGTRLTVL.

V usage is TRBV7-2 and J usage is TRBJ1-1; TCRdb proposes TRBD1, but this gene call is untestable without DNA. The CDR3 runs 15 residues. The V gene's germline CDR1 is SGHTA and CDR2 FQGNSA. The CDR3 is CASSFTGSQGTEAFF.

V usage is TRBV5-1 and J usage is TRBJ2-1; with no DNA, the TCRdb D assignment of TRBD1 cannot be verified. The germline V gene encodes CDR1 SGHRS and CDR2 YFSETQ. The CDR3 sequence is 15 residues long. CDR3 in amino acids: CASSSEGHLSNEQFF.

The rearrangement joins TRBV20-1 to TRBJ2-7. This CDR3 is built from 12 residues. Germline-derived CDR1 and CDR2 are DFQATT and SNEGSKA (reference sequence). The CDR3 is CSARDPKREQYF.